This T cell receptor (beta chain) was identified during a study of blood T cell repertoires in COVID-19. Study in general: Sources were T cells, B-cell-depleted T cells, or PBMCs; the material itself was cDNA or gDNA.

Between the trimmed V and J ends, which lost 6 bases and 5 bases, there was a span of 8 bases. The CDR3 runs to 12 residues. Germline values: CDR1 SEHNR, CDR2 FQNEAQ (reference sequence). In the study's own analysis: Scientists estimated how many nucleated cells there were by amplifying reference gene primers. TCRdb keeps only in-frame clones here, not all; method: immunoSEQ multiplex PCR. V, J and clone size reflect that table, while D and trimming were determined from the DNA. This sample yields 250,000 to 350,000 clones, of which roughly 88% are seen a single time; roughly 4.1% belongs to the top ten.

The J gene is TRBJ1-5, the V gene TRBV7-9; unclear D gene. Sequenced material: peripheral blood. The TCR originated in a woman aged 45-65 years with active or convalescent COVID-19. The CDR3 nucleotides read TGTGCCAGCAGTAACGGTTATCAGCCCCAGCATTTT. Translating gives CASSNGYQPQHF.